Shown below are 10 T cell receptor beta chains from a single sample sequenced in a study of chemoradiotherapy in HPV16-positive cancers. Some clones are missing from TCRdb's copy, which holds only in-frame ones; the method was immunoSEQ multiplex PCR. Of around 3,000 clones in the sample, roughly 90% were seen once. Sequenced material: tumor tissue, taken from a patient who underwent chemoradiotherapy. The receptors shown here come from a human donor with HPV-associated anogenital cancer.

V gene TRBV9 combines with J gene TRBJ1-1, with D perhaps matching TRBD1 (6 bases). The CDR3 spans 17 residues. Germline values: CDR1 SGDLS, CDR2 YYNGEE. The V end was cut by 0 bases, the J end by 6 bases, with 21 bases between. This CDR3 reads CASSVVGGARNIAEAFF. The CDR3, as DNA: TGTGCCAGCAGCGTAGTAGGGGGGGCCCGAAACATTGCTGAAGCTTTCTTT.

V gene TRBV5-1 combines with J gene TRBJ2-7; D remains unclear. CDR3 length: 12 amino acids. Germline CDR1 and CDR2: SGHRS and YFSETQ. Trimming cost V 1 base and J 4 bases, with 6 bases left between them. DNA of the CDR3: TGCGCCAGCAGCTTGTCACAATACGAGCAGTACTTC. This encodes CASSLSQYEQYF.

The chain uses TRBV27 and TRBJ1-6; D is unresolved. With 4 bases removed from V and 7 bases from J, the gap between germline ends came to 11 bases. The CDR3 totals 14 residues. Germline V lookup: CDR1 MNHEY, CDR2 SMNVEV (reference sequence). Here the CDR3 reads CASSSEEGNSPLHF. DNA for the CDR3: TGTGCCAGCAGTTCCGAGGAAGGAAATTCACCCCTCCACTTT.

The V and J genes are TRBV2 and TRBJ2-7, with D possibly matching TRBD1 (6 bases). This CDR3 region has 12 residues. Trimming shortened V by 6 bases and J by 3 bases, and 9 bases separated the two germline ends. Germline CDR1 is SNHLY and CDR2 is FYNNEI. This chain's CDR3 is CASSEQGYEQYF. CDR3 DNA: TGTGCCAGCAGCGAACAGGGCTACGAGCAGTACTTC.

This clone was counted once. The DNA for the CDR3 is TGTGCCAGCAGCTTAGGACAGGGGGCGCGGGGCTTGGGGGGAGATACGCAGTATTTT. Protein product: CASSLGQGARGLGGDTQYF. This chain uses TRBV7-2 with TRBJ2-3, with 10 bases aligning to TRBD1. The CDR3 is 19 residues long. The V segment lost 1 base and the J segment 5 bases; nucleotides outside the gene matches: 15. Germline assignment: CDR1 SGHTA and CDR2 FQGNSA. The complete variable domain, with remaining parts taken from reference TRBV7-2 and TRBJ2-3, reads GAGVSQSPSNKVTEKGKDVELRCDPISGHTALYWYRQSLGQGLEFLIYFQGNSAPDKSGLPSDRFSAERTGGSVSTLTIQRTQQEDSAVYLCASSLGQGARGLGGDTQYFGPGTRLTVL.

The chain is built from TRBV7-2 and TRBJ2-7, with TRBD2 as a possible D gene (6 bases). CDR1 is SGHTA and CDR2 is FQGNSA in the germline V gene. The CDR3 totals 14 residues. V lost 6 bases to trimming and J lost 4 bases, with 16 bases between them. Here the CDR3 DNA reads TGTGCCAGCAGGGCGGGGAAGTATCCGTACGAGCAGTACTTC. This encodes CASRAGKYPYEQYF.

This clone showed up just once. V gene TRBV7-9 combines with J gene TRBJ1-5; unclear D gene. Between the trimmed V and J ends, which lost 1 base and 3 bases, there was a span of 10 bases. CDR1 is SEHNR and CDR2 is FQNEAQ in the germline V gene (reference sequence). CDR3 length: 15 amino acids. The CDR3 DNA reads TGTGCCAGCAGCTTAGGAGGCTTTGACAATCAGCCCCAGCATTTT. Translating it yields CASSLGGFDNQPQHF. The complete variable domain, with remaining parts taken from reference TRBV7-9 and TRBJ1-5, reads DTGVSQNPRHKITKRGQNVTFRCDPISEHNRLYWYRQTLGQGPEFLTYFQNEAQLEKSRLLSDRFSAERPKGSFSTLEIQRTEQGDSAMYLCASSLGGFDNQPQHFGDGTRLSIL.

V is TRBV29-1 and J is TRBJ1-1, with no clear D. With 7 bases removed from V and 2 bases from J, the gap between germline ends came to 5 bases. The CDR3 contains 10 residues. Germline CDR1 SQVTM, CDR2 ANQGSEA. CDR3 sequence: CSEENTEAFF. CDR3 sequence (DNA): TGCAGCGAAGAAAACACTGAAGCTTTCTTT. Looking up the rest from reference TRBV29-1 and TRBJ1-1 gives the full variable domain: SAVISQKPSRDICQRGTSLTIQCQVDSQVTMMFWYRQQPGQSLTLIATANQGSEATYESGFVIDKFPISRPNLTFSTLTVSNMSPEDSSIYLCSEENTEAFFGQGTRLTVV.

The chain employs TRBV13 and TRBJ2-2, with a weak D call TRBD1 (5 bases). Germline V lookup: CDR1 PRHDT, CDR2 FYEKMQ (reference sequence). Trimming stripped 6 bases from V and 5 bases from J, with 13 bases between. The CDR3 has 14 amino acids. CDR3: CASRKEGVTGELFF. The CDR3 nucleotides read TGTGCCAGCAGGAAGGAAGGGGTGACCGGGGAGCTGTTTTTT.

CDR3 sequence: CASSSGLFTGETQYF. CDR3 in DNA: TGTGCCAGCAGCTCGGGTCTTTTTACGGGGGAGACCCAGTACTTC. The V call is TRBV7-2, the J call TRBJ2-5; D may be TRBD2 (5 bases). This CDR3 has 15 amino acids. Germline CDR1 reads SGHTA; CDR2 reads FQGNSA. The germline V and J ends were trimmed by 4 bases and 5 bases, with 17 bases remaining between them.